The 32 T cell receptor beta chains reported below all come from one sample, sequenced in a study of control samples from healthy donors and cancer patients (dated by TCRdb to about 2020). Library preparation employed the immunoSEQ multiplex PCR assay. This is the immuneACCESS table as TCRdb keeps it, with only in-frame sequences that have V and J called. A part of the clones is gone; compared with another copy, unresolved V genes explain less than half, and the rest is unexplained. The sample table lists 84,000 or so clones, 90% to 95% of them with a count of one. Roughly 18% of the sample lies in the top ten. The material sequenced was blood. These receptors all come from a man aged 45-60 years in good health.

The J gene is TRBJ1-5, the V gene TRBV12-5; D ambiguous. This CDR3 comprises 13 residues. Trimming took off 3 bases at V and 4 bases at J, with 7 bases between the two ends. Per germline, CDR1 LGHNT and CDR2 FRNRAP. CDR3: CASGFGVNQPQHF. The CDR3 DNA sequence: TGTGCTAGTGGTTTCGGGGTAAATCAGCCCCAGCATTTT.

V gene TRBV29-1 combines with J gene TRBJ2-3; no reliable D call. The germline V gene has CDR1 SQVTM and CDR2 ANQGSEA. CDR3 length equals 14 residues. V was clipped by 1 base and J by 2 bases, with 10 bases between them. The CDR3 spells CSVEGLKATDTQYF. CDR3 sequence (DNA): TGCAGCGTTGAAGGTCTCAAAGCCACAGATACGCAGTATTTT.

The V and J genes are TRBV6-5 and TRBJ1-5, with 8 bases fitting TRBD1. Looked up from germline, CDR1 is MNHEY and CDR2 is SVGAGI. This CDR3 region has 15 residues. V lost 6 bases and J lost 4; bases outside the gene matches: 8. This CDR3 reads CASSLQGGANQPQHF. The CDR3, as DNA: TGTGCCAGCAGCCTACAGGGGGGCGCGAATCAGCCCCAGCATTTT.

This clone was picked up one time. This chain joins TRBV12-5 and TRBJ1-5; no reliable D call. Germline values: CDR1 LGHNT, CDR2 FRNRAP. The CDR3 length is 12 residues. V shed 7 bases and J shed 2 bases, with 6 bases lying between them. The DNA for the CDR3 is TGTGCTAGTGCCTGGGGCAATCAGCCCCAGCATTTT. It specifies CASAWGNQPQHF.

The chain employs TRBV5-1 and TRBJ1-2; D unclear. Germline V CDR1 and CDR2: SGHRS, YFSETQ. V was shortened by 0 bases and J by 7 bases, with 7 bases between the two germline ends. This CDR3 contains 12 residues. CDR3 coding DNA: TGCGCCAGCAGCTTGGACGCCCGTGGCTACACCTTC. Translation gives CASSLDARGYTF.

The V call is TRBV11-2, the J call TRBJ2-2, with D possibly being TRBD2 (6 bases). CDR3 size: 13 residues. The ends were cut back, 9 bases at V and 1 base at J, with 9 bases in the middle. The germline V gene encodes CDR1 SGHAT and CDR2 FQNNGV. The CDR3 sequence is CARLGGNTGELFF. As DNA, the CDR3 is TGTGCCAGGCTGGGGGGGAACACCGGGGAGCTGTTTTTT. The variable domain in full, with the rest retrieved from reference TRBV11-2 and TRBJ2-2, is EAGVAQSPRYKIIEKRQSVAFWCNPISGHATLYWYQQILGQGPKLLIQFQNNGVVDDSQLPKDRFSAERLKGVDSTLKIQPAKLEDSAVYLCARLGGNTGELFFGEGSRLTVL.

The V call is TRBV10-2, the J call TRBJ1-6, with D perhaps matching TRBD1 (6 bases). Germline V gene data show CDR1 as WSHSY and CDR2 as SAAADI. The germline V and J ends were trimmed by 6 bases and 14 bases, with 11 bases remaining between them. This CDR3 has 11 amino acids. The CDR3 sequence: CASRQGGTLHF. The CDR3, as DNA: TGCGCCAGCAGACAGGGTGGTACCCTCCACTTT.

The chain uses TRBV5-1 and TRBJ1-1, with D perhaps TRBD1 (6 bases). CDR3 size: 15 residues. Germline V CDR1 and CDR2: SGHRS, YFSETQ. V dropped 7 bases and J dropped 1 base, with 17 bases sitting between them. The CDR3 DNA follows: TGCGCCAGCCGGGGGCAGGGAAATAGGAACACTGAAGCTTTCTTT. It is translated as CASRGQGNRNTEAFF.

This sequence joins TRBV19 and TRBJ2-5, with 7 nucleotides matching TRBD2. The CDR3 length is 14 residues. V dropped 3 bases and J dropped 5; count of bases not matched to a gene: 6. Germline V gene sequence: CDR1 LNHDA, CDR2 SQIVND (reference sequence). The CDR3 coding sequence is TGTGCCAGTAGTATTGGGGGAGGGCTGGAGACCCAGTACTTC. This sequence encodes CASSIGGGLETQYF.

The J gene is TRBJ1-5, the V gene TRBV3-1 (or the pseudogene TRBV3-2); weak D call: TRBD1 (5 bases). CDR1 is LGHDT and CDR2 is YNNKEL in the germline V gene (reference sequence). The V end was cut by 1 base, the J end by 4 bases, with 11 bases between. This CDR3 has 15 residues. CDR3 nucleotide sequence: TGTGCCAGCAGCCAAGGCCGAGCAGGGAATCAGCCCCAGCATTTT. As protein: CASSQGRAGNQPQHF.

This rearrangement joins TRBV4-1 to TRBJ1-2; no reliable D call. The V end was cut by 0 bases, the J end by 1 base, with 9 bases between. Per the germline V gene, CDR1 is MGHRA and CDR2 is YSYEKL. The CDR3 sequence is 15 residues long. CDR3 in amino acids: CASSQDHLINYGYTF. CDR3 nucleotide sequence: TGCGCCAGCAGCCAAGATCATTTGATTAACTATGGCTACACCTTC.

This clone was detected only once. The genes are TRBV25-1 and TRBJ2-2; perhaps TRBD1 as D (6 bases). The V gene lost 2 bases and the J gene lost 4 bases, with 14 bases spanning the gap. Germline V lookup: CDR1 MGHDK, CDR2 SYGVNS. This CDR3 contains 16 residues. As DNA, the CDR3 is TGTGCCAGCAGTGAAAACCGGCAGGGGATCACCGGGGAGCTGTTTTTT. Its translation: CASSENRQGITGELFF.

The rearrangement joins TRBV7-9 to TRBJ2-7; no definite D call. Germline V CDR1 and CDR2: SEHNR, FQNEAQ (reference sequence). This CDR3 has 15 residues. V was trimmed by 4 bases and J by 1 base, leaving 14 bases between them. The CDR3 DNA follows: TGTGCCAGCAGCTCCATGGGCTTCGGTTCCTACGAGCAGTACTTC. Its protein is CASSSMGFGSYEQYF. Full variable domain (missing parts from reference TRBV7-9 and TRBJ2-7): DTGVSQNPRHKITKRGQNVTFRCDPISEHNRLYWYRQTLGQGPEFLTYFQNEAQLEKSRLLSDRFSAERPKGSFSTLEIQRTEQGDSAMYLCASSSMGFGSYEQYFGPGTRLTVT.

The chain recombines TRBV3-1 (or the pseudogene TRBV3-2) with TRBJ1-6; D is unresolved. Germline CDR1 is LGHDT and CDR2 is YNNKEL (reference sequence). CDR3 length: 15 residues. V was shortened by 4 bases and J by 10 bases, with 17 bases between the two germline ends. The CDR3: CASSLSWRAESPLHF. The DNA of the CDR3 is TGTGCCAGCAGCCTTTCTTGGAGGGCTGAATCACCCCTCCACTTT.

The genes are TRBV12-3 or TRBV12-4 and TRBJ1-1, with no clear D. The CDR3 extends over 13 amino acids. Deletions cut 3 bases from V and 2 bases from J, with 7 bases between. This chain's CDR3 is CASSFDRNTEAFF. CDR3 DNA: TGTGCCAGCAGTTTCGACCGAAACACTGAAGCTTTCTTT.

CDR3 region: CASSSQTGWGNTIYF. The DNA for the CDR3 is TGTGCCAGCAGCTCCCAGACAGGGTGGGGAAACACCATATATTTT. The chain couples TRBV11-2 to TRBJ1-3; 7 positions agree with TRBD1. Losses at the gene ends were 4 bases for V and 4 bases for J; bases not matched to a gene: 7. Germline CDR1 and CDR2: SGHAT and FQNNGV. CDR3 length: 15 amino acids.

The chain is built from TRBV19 and TRBJ1-3, with no clear D. Trimming shortened V by 11 bases and J by 4 bases, and 15 bases separated the two germline ends. The germline V gene has CDR1 LNHDA and CDR2 SQIVND (reference sequence). The CDR3 loop spans 13 amino acids. DNA of the CDR3: TGTGCCGTGAGCGAGAAACCAGGAAACACCATATATTTT. Protein sequence: CAVSEKPGNTIYF.

CDR3 region: CAIGAGGSGRTEAFF. The CDR3 DNA is TGTGCCATCGGGGCAGGGGGCTCTGGGCGCACTGAAGCTTTCTTT. V and J are TRBV10-3 and TRBJ1-1, with 8 bases matching TRBD1. The CDR3 length is 15 residues. V gave up 8 bases and J gave up 4 bases; unmatched junction bases: 12. Germline V gene lookup returns CDR1 ENHRY and CDR2 SYGVKD.

The V gene is TRBV7-2, the J gene TRBJ2-5, with TRBD2 matching 7 bases. The junction had 7 bases not matched to a gene; V was cut back by 7 bases and J by 5 bases. The CDR3 length is 13 residues. Germline lookup yields CDR1 SGHTA and CDR2 FQGNSA. As DNA, the CDR3 is TGTGCCAGCATACCCCGGGGAGGGGAGACCCAGTACTTC. Residues: CASIPRGGETQYF.

The rearrangement joins TRBV7-8 to TRBJ2-7; TRBD1 might be the D (5 bases). This CDR3 region has 15 residues. V dropped 1 base and J dropped 2 bases, with 12 bases sitting between them. CDR1 is SGHVS and CDR2 is FQNEAQ in the germline V gene. CDR3 loop: CASSLVKGPTYEQYF. The CDR3 DNA follows: TGTGCCAGCAGCTTAGTGAAGGGGCCCACCTACGAGCAGTACTTC.

The J gene is TRBJ1-3, the V gene TRBV7-2, with 7 bases identical to TRBD1. The V gene's germline CDR1 is SGHTA and CDR2 FQGNSA. CDR3 length: 15 residues. The ends lost 0 bases at V and 4 bases at J; junction bases unmatched: 3. The CDR3 spells CASSLATGLGNTIYF. DNA for the CDR3: TGTGCCAGCAGCTTAGCGACAGGGTTAGGAAACACCATATATTTT.

The chain combines TRBV27 with TRBJ1-1; TRBD1 is a possible D gene (6 bases). The CDR3 has 16 amino acids. Germline CDR1 is MNHEY and CDR2 is SMNVEV (reference sequence). V lost 1 base and J 0 bases, leaving 12 bases between the germline ends. The CDR3 is CASSLFGGGVNTEAFF. Here the CDR3 DNA reads TGTGCCAGCAGTTTATTTGGGGGCGGGGTGAACACTGAAGCTTTCTTT.

In DNA, the CDR3 is TGTGCCAGCAGTTTCCCCCCGGGTTACGAGCAGTACTTC. Amino acids: CASSFPPGYEQYF. The rearrangement links TRBV12-3 or TRBV12-4 to TRBJ2-7, with D unclear. The CDR3 covers 13 residues. The V end was cut by 3 bases, the J end by 4 bases, with 10 bases between.

This chain links TRBV6-5 with TRBJ1-1; unclear D gene. CDR1 MNHEY and CDR2 SVGAGI come from the germline V gene. Deletions cut 6 bases from V and 0 bases from J, with 11 bases between. The CDR3 has 14 residues. The CDR3 here is CASSPGYMNTEAFF. The CDR3 nucleotides read TGTGCCAGCAGCCCGGGTTATATGAACACTGAAGCTTTCTTT.

J is TRBJ1-5 and V is TRBV6-6; D gene uncertain. The V gene lost 6 bases and the J gene lost 0 bases, with 9 bases spanning the gap. Germline CDR1 is MNHNY and CDR2 is SVGAGI (reference sequence). CDR3 length: 14 amino acids. Written as DNA, the CDR3 is TGTGCCAGCAGACCGGGTCCTAGCAATCAGCCCCAGCATTTT. Its protein is CASRPGPSNQPQHF.

The chain joins TRBV30 to TRBJ1-6, with 9 bases identical to TRBD1. Per germline, CDR1 GTSNPN and CDR2 SVGIG (reference sequence). J was trimmed by 10 bases and V by 3 bases; bases with no gene match: 13. The CDR3 has 16 amino acids. The CDR3 sequence is CAWRYPGTGILSPLHF. The CDR3 DNA follows: TGTGCCTGGAGATATCCCGGGACAGGGATATTATCACCCCTCCACTTT.

The chain has TRBV5-1 and TRBJ1-4, with 8 bases fitting TRBD1. This CDR3 is 16 amino acids long. CDR1 and CDR2 (germline): SGHRS, YFSETQ. V shed 3 bases and J 0 bases; nucleotides not matched to a gene: 4. CDR3: CASSWDRRATNEKLFF. The CDR3 DNA reads as TGCGCCAGCAGCTGGGACAGGCGCGCAACTAATGAAAAACTGTTTTTT.

V and J are TRBV10-1 and TRBJ1-3, with 7 bases that match TRBD1. Germline-derived CDR1 and CDR2 are WNHNN and SYGVQD (reference sequence). Trimming took 6 bases from V and 3 from J; bases not matched to a gene: 8. The CDR3 has 15 amino acids. CDR3 nucleotide sequence: TGCGCCAGCAGCGTGGACAGGCGGGTTGGAAACACCATATATTTT. This codes for CASSVDRRVGNTIYF.

The J gene is TRBJ2-7, the V gene TRBV18, with D possibly being TRBD1 (6 bases). With 3 bases removed from V and 2 bases from J, the gap between germline ends came to 20 bases. CDR1 and CDR2 (germline): KGHSH, LQKENI. CDR3 length: 17 amino acids. CDR3 bases: TGTGCCAGCTCACCTAGAACCGGGACACCAACCACCTACGAGCAGTACTTC. Translation: CASSPRTGTPTTYEQYF. Variable domain in full (rest from reference TRBV18 and TRBJ2-7): NAGVMQNPRHLVRRRGQEARLRCSPMKGHSHVYWYRQLPEEGLKFMVYLQKENIIDESGMPKERFSAEFPKEGPSILRIQQVVRGDSAAYFCASSPRTGTPTTYEQYFGPGTRLTVT.

The chain is built from TRBV11-2 and TRBJ1-4, with D possibly TRBD1 on 5 matching bases. This CDR3 spans 15 amino acids. V lost 1 base and J 7 bases, leaving 13 bases between the germline ends. Germline values: CDR1 SGHAT, CDR2 FQNNGV. The CDR3 spells CASSLGAGRGEKLFF. DNA of the CDR3: TGTGCCAGCAGCTTAGGGGCAGGGAGGGGTGAAAAACTGTTTTTT. Based on the CDR3 plus reference TRBV11-2 and TRBJ1-4, the full variable domain is EAGVAQSPRYKIIEKRQSVAFWCNPISGHATLYWYQQILGQGPKLLIQFQNNGVVDDSQLPKDRFSAERLKGVDSTLKIQPAKLEDSAVYLCASSLGAGRGEKLFFGSGTQLSVL.

This chain connects TRBV19 to TRBJ1-3, with D unclear. The ends were cut back, 6 bases at V and 0 bases at J, with 9 bases in the middle. Germline V lookup: CDR1 LNHDA, CDR2 SQIVND (reference sequence). The CDR3 sequence is 14 residues long. The CDR3 DNA is TGTGCCAGTAGGCCCGGTTACTCTGGAAACACCATATATTTT. Amino acid sequence: CASRPGYSGNTIYF.

The CDR3 region is CASSLATLSRNSPLHF. The CDR3 DNA reads TGTGCCAGCAGCTTGGCCACTTTATCAAGAAATTCACCCCTCCACTTT. The chain has TRBV5-6 and TRBJ1-6; the D is unclear. Germline assignment: CDR1 SGHDT and CDR2 YYEEEE. V lost 0 bases and J 7 bases, leaving 14 bases between the germline ends. The CDR3 spans 16 residues.